The 18 T cell receptor beta chains reported below all come from one sample, sequenced in a study of T cell responses to AZD1222 COVID-19 vaccine. The protocol was immunoSEQ multiplex PCR, while the TCRdb copy is restricted to in-frame clones and leaves out a portion. The table includes 120,000 to 150,000 clones, 75% to 95% detected once. Specimen: peripheral blood, collected on day 0 of MenACWY control vaccination. The receptors originated from an adult in good health.

The chain carries TRBV2 and TRBJ2-1, with D maybe TRBD1 (5 bases). The germline V gene encodes CDR1 SNHLY and CDR2 FYNNEI. V was trimmed by 2 bases and J by 0 bases, leaving 14 bases between them. The CDR3 consists of 17 residues. CDR3 protein: CASSESWGTSSYNEQFF. CDR3 in DNA: TGTGCCAGCAGTGAAAGTTGGGGCACCAGCTCCTACAATGAGCAGTTCTTC.

The CDR3 region has the DNA TGTGCCAGCAGCTTGGACCAGACAGGGGGGTACTTCGAGCAGTACTTC. This encodes CASSLDQTGGYFEQYF. The chain has TRBV5-6 and TRBJ2-7; TRBD1 agrees at 9 bases. The CDR3 sequence is 16 residues long. The germline V gene encodes CDR1 SGHDT and CDR2 YYEEEE. V lost 0 bases, J lost 6 bases, and 10 bases stayed unmatched.

The chain joins TRBV10-3 to TRBJ1-3; no clear D. This CDR3 is built from 15 residues. CDR1 and CDR2 (germline): ENHRY, SYGVKD. V lost 2 bases and J lost 0, with 8 bases in between. CDR3 loop: CAISETGYSGNTIYF. The CDR3 DNA is TGTGCCATCAGTGAGACTGGTTACTCTGGAAACACCATATATTTT.

Here the CDR3 reads CASSYKTGSDAAPQHF. As DNA, the CDR3 is TGTGCCAGCAGTTACAAAACCGGATCCGACGCAGCCCCCCAGCATTTT. The rearrangement joins TRBV6-5 to TRBJ1-5; D is unresolved. Germline V gene sequence: CDR1 MNHEY, CDR2 SVGAGI. Trimming pared 2 bases from V and 10 bases from J, leaving 21 bases between. The CDR3 sequence is 16 residues long.

The CDR3 protein is CASSQNLGQGYEQYF. The CDR3 DNA follows: TGCGCCAGCAGCCAAAACTTGGGACAGGGGTACGAGCAGTACTTC. V and J are TRBV4-1 and TRBJ2-7; 10 nucleotides match TRBD1. This CDR3 has 15 amino acids. The V gene's germline CDR1 is MGHRA and CDR2 YSYEKL. Trimming removed 2 bases from V and 4 bases from J; junction bases left unmatched: 5.

As for this clone: Its ends do not fully match the called genes, so a read error is possible. The chain links TRBV7-7 to TRBJ2-7; D may match TRBD1 or TRBD2 (6 bases each). Germline CDR1 reads SSHAT; CDR2 reads FNYEAQ (reference sequence). The CDR3 is made up of 15 amino acids. CDR3 sequence (DNA): TGTGCTAGCAGCCCGGGCGGGACATTCTCCTACGAGCAGTACTTC. Encoded protein: CASSPGGTFSYEQYF. The variable domain in full, with the rest retrieved from reference TRBV7-7 and TRBJ2-7, is GAGVSQSPRYKVTKRGQDVTLRCDPISSHATLYWYQQALGQGPEFLTYFNYEAQPDKSGLPSDRFSAERPEGSISTLTIQRTEQRDSAMYRCASSPGGTFSYEQYFGPGTRLTVT.

The count of this clone is one. The rearrangement links TRBV6-4 to TRBJ2-7; the match to TRBD2 covers 14 bases. Germline CDR1 and CDR2: MRHNA and SNTAGT. The CDR3 covers 15 residues. V lost 6 bases and J lost 5; bases outside the gene matches: 6. This CDR3 is CASSQGLAGVNEQYF. The CDR3 DNA sequence: TGTGCCAGCAGCCAGGGACTAGCGGGAGTCAACGAGCAGTACTTC.

The chain uses TRBV5-1 and TRBJ1-1; D is unresolved. Germline V gene data show CDR1 as SGHRS and CDR2 as YFSETQ. This CDR3 comprises 13 residues. V lost 4 bases and J lost 4, with 11 bases in between. CDR3: CASSRGPTTEAFF. Written as DNA, the CDR3 is TGCGCCAGCAGCCGTGGACCGACCACTGAAGCTTTCTTT.

The chain recombines TRBV28 with TRBJ1-1; no firm D call. V was pared by 10 bases and J by 5 bases, with 17 bases between. The CDR3 consists of 13 residues. In germline, CDR1 is MDHEN, CDR2 SYDVKM. DNA of the CDR3: TGTGCCACCCGGGCCCTCCTGGGAACTGAAGCTTTCTTT. This encodes CATRALLGTEAFF.

The chain uses TRBV6-5 and TRBJ2-1, with 11 bases lining up with TRBD2. This CDR3 region has 14 residues. The germline V gene has CDR1 MNHEY and CDR2 SVGAGI. J was trimmed by 3 bases and V by 9 bases; bases with no gene match: 4. The CDR3 DNA reads TGTGCCAGTGCACTAGCGGGGGACTACAATGAGCAGTTCTTC. Translated, it gives CASALAGDYNEQFF.

The chain's CDR3 is CASSGRITDTQYF. In DNA, the CDR3 is TGTGCCAGCAGCGGGCGGATCACAGATACGCAGTATTTT. The chain joins TRBV9 to TRBJ2-3; D is ambiguous. The CDR3 is 13 residues long. The ends were cut back, 3 bases at V and 2 bases at J, with 7 bases in the middle. The germline CDR1 and CDR2 sequences are SGDLS and YYNGEE.

V is TRBV5-1 and J is TRBJ2-5, with TRBD2 matching over 11 bases. There are 14 residues in the CDR3. The V gene's germline CDR1 is SGHRS and CDR2 YFSETQ. V gave up 5 bases and J gave up 4 bases; unmatched junction bases: 4. In nucleotides, the CDR3 is TGCGCCAGCAGGTCTAGCGGGGGGTTAGAGACCCAGTACTTC. This translates into CASRSSGGLETQYF.

This rearrangement joins TRBV10-1 to TRBJ1-6; no definite D call. This CDR3 has 15 residues. CDR1 WNHNN and CDR2 SYGVQD come from the germline V gene (reference sequence). V shed 0 bases and J shed 10 bases, with 13 bases lying between them. The CDR3 region is CASSESRGSTSPLHF. DNA of the CDR3: TGCGCCAGCAGTGAGTCGAGAGGGTCTACCTCACCCCTCCACTTT.

V is TRBV7-2 and J is TRBJ2-5; D remains ambiguous. V was trimmed by 0 bases and J by 7 bases, leaving 12 bases between them. This CDR3 is 14 amino acids long. The germline V gene has CDR1 SGHTA and CDR2 FQGNSA. The CDR3 here is CASSLAGRTGTQYF. DNA for the CDR3: TGTGCCAGCAGCTTAGCGGGTAGGACCGGGACCCAGTACTTC. Using reference TRBV7-2 and TRBJ2-5 for the parts outside the CDR3, the full variable domain is GAGVSQSPSNKVTEKGKDVELRCDPISGHTALYWYRQSLGQGLEFLIYFQGNSAPDKSGLPSDRFSAERTGGSVSTLTIQRTQQEDSAVYLCASSLAGRTGTQYFGPGTRLLVL.

The chain combines TRBV10-3 with TRBJ1-2, with D hard to call. V was shortened by 6 bases and J by 0 bases, with 8 bases between the two germline ends. This CDR3 is 13 amino acids long. The germline CDR1 and CDR2 sequences are ENHRY and SYGVKD. CDR3 DNA: TGTGCCATCAGCTCAGACCCTAACTATGGCTACACCTTC. Amino acid sequence: CAISSDPNYGYTF.

The chain recombines TRBV27 with TRBJ2-1; TRBD2 aligns across 15 bases. The CDR3 consists of 16 residues. Unmatched junction bases numbered 13, after V lost 7 bases and J lost 12 bases. In germline, CDR1 is MNHEY, CDR2 SMNVEV (reference sequence). The CDR3 loop is CASTKLGLAGGRRQFF. DNA of the CDR3: TGTGCCAGCACTAAACTGGGACTAGCGGGGGGAAGACGGCAGTTCTTC.

This clone appeared once. This chain joins TRBV29-1 and TRBJ2-3; D not certain. The CDR3 consists of 14 residues. CDR1 and CDR2 (germline): SQVTM, ANQGSEA. The V gene lost 4 bases and the J gene lost 1 base, with 12 bases spanning the gap. The CDR3 DNA sequence: TGCAGCGTTGGGCGCCAGGTGGGCACAGATACGCAGTATTTT. It codes for CSVGRQVGTDTQYF.

The chain employs TRBV28 and TRBJ2-7; TRBD2 matches at 11 bases. Germline lookup yields CDR1 MDHEN and CDR2 SYDVKM. J lost 2 bases, V lost 5 bases, and 17 bases had no gene match. The CDR3 runs to 19 residues. CDR3 residues: CASSKGVRTSGPPTYEQYF. The CDR3 DNA sequence: TGTGCCAGCAGTAAAGGGGTGCGGACTAGCGGGCCGCCTACCTACGAGCAGTACTTC.